This T cell receptor (beta chain) comes out of a study of blood T cells in healthy people across ages. The overall study: Per every two T cells, about one barcoded beta molecule was captured by template switching.

A second roughly 7 to 11 cycle PCR used barcoded and J-beta primers. TCRdb re-called the 5' RACE reads through MiXCR, storing one row per CDR3 protein. This sample has over 950,000 distinct CDR3 sequences; about two fifths occur once, and the top ten carry approximately 14%. The CDR3 consists of 16 residues. J gave up 7 bases and V 4 bases, and 16 bases lay outside the gene matches. Germline V gives CDR1 ENHRY, CDR2 SYGVKD. Whole-study findings and limits: Any conclusive comparison of naive versus antigen-experienced cells was prevented by using unsorted PBMCs. Diversity of TCR beta per million T cells declined in a roughly linear way with age.

Researchers report isolating at least 6.5 million PBMCs per sample. In regard to this clonotype: Its target is unknown.

This TCR came from a man aged 18 to 30 in good health. Sequenced sample: blood. The J gene is TRBJ2-7, the V gene TRBV10-3, with TRBD2 identical over 7 bases. For the CDR3, the DNA is TGTGCCATCAGTGCCCCGGGAGGAAACGCCTACAATGAGCAGTACTTC. This encodes CAISAPGGNAYNEQYF.